A selection of T cell receptor beta chains follows, all from one sample in a study of cytomegalovirus exposure and HLA in healthy donors. TCRdb keeps only in-frame clones here, not all; method: immunoSEQ multiplex PCR. The profile shows 180,000 or so clones, roughly 85% of them singletons. Sequencing used PBMCs. Source of these receptors: a man aged 40-49 years in good health and CMV-seropositive. CDR3s include the opening cysteine and the closing phenylalanine or tryptophan. D genes are given only for firm matches. Size values are once, few and many counts, or a class for expanded clones, and some rows have none.

clone_size: NA
v_call: TRBV19
j_call: TRBJ2-2
d_call: NA
cdr3_nt: TGTGCCAGTAGTATAAGCGGGCGGACCGGGGAGCTGTTTTTT
cdr3_aa: CASSISGRTGELFF

clone_size: NA
v_call: TRBV4-2
j_call: TRBJ2-1
d_call: TRBD2
cdr3_nt: TGTGCCAGCAGCCAGGCCCCCGCGGGAGCTTCTGAGCAGTTCTTC
cdr3_aa: CASSQAPAGASEQFF

clone_size: NA
v_call: TRBV4-1
j_call: TRBJ1-1
d_call: TRBD1
cdr3_nt: TGCGCCAGCAGCCAAGACCGGGACAGGGGTTACACTGAAGCTTTCTTT
cdr3_aa: CASSQDRDRGYTEAFF

clone_size: NA
v_call: TRBV6-1
j_call: TRBJ2-1
d_call: NA
cdr3_nt: TGTGCCAGCAGTCCCCAGGGGGGCTACAATGAGCAGTTCTTC
cdr3_aa: CASSPQGGYNEQFF

clone_size: NA
v_call: TRBV2
j_call: TRBJ2-2
d_call: NA
cdr3_nt: TGTGCCATCGGGGTGGGCGCGAACACCGGGGAGCTGTTTTTT
cdr3_aa: CAIGVGANTGELFF

clone_size: NA
v_call: TRBV29-1
j_call: TRBJ2-5
d_call: TRBD1
cdr3_nt: TGCAGCGTTGAGGTCACAGGGGCTAGCCAAGAGACCCAGTACTTC
cdr3_aa: CSVEVTGASQETQYF

clone_size: NA
v_call: TRBV7-9
j_call: TRBJ2-1
d_call: TRBD2
cdr3_nt: TGTGCCAGCAGCTTGACTAGCGGTGGGCAGTTCTTC
cdr3_aa: CASSLTSGGQFF

clone_size: NA
v_call: TRBV5-1
j_call: TRBJ2-1
d_call: TRBD2
cdr3_nt: TGCGCCAGCAGCTCGGGACTAGCGGGATCTACCTACAATGAGCAGTTCTTC
cdr3_aa: CASSSGLAGSTYNEQFF

clone_size: NA
v_call: TRBV4-2
j_call: TRBJ2-7
d_call: NA
cdr3_nt: TGTGCCAGCAGCCACGGGGAGGGGGGGTACGAGCAGTACTTC
cdr3_aa: CASSHGEGGYEQYF

clone_size: NA
v_call: TRBV5-1
j_call: TRBJ2-7
d_call: NA
cdr3_nt: TGCGCCAGCAGCTCCCGGGACACCCCCTACGAGCAGTACTTC
cdr3_aa: CASSSRDTPYEQYF

clone_size: NA
v_call: TRBV5-1
j_call: TRBJ1-1
d_call: TRBD1
cdr3_nt: TGCGCCAGCAGCTTGTTCGGACAGGGGAACACTGAAGCTTTCTTT
cdr3_aa: CASSLFGQGNTEAFF

clone_size: NA
v_call: TRBV7-2
j_call: TRBJ2-5
d_call: TRBD2
cdr3_nt: TGTGCCAGCAGCCTTGGACTAGCGGGAGTGGAGACCCAGTACTTC
cdr3_aa: CASSLGLAGVETQYF

clone_size: NA
v_call: TRBV29-1
j_call: TRBJ2-7
d_call: NA
cdr3_nt: TGCAGCGTTTCGGAGACTCCTGACGAGCAGTACTTC
cdr3_aa: CSVSETPDEQYF

clone_size: NA
v_call: TRBV7-9
j_call: TRBJ2-1
d_call: TRBD2
cdr3_nt: TGTGCCAGCAGCGTCCCGGTGCTAGCGGGAATAGGTAATGAGCAGTTCTTC
cdr3_aa: CASSVPVLAGIGNEQFF

clone_size: NA
v_call: TRBV6-1
j_call: TRBJ2-7
d_call: TRBD1
cdr3_nt: TGTGCCAGCAGTGTACAGGACAGGGCCTACGAGCAGTACTTC
cdr3_aa: CASSVQDRAYEQYF

clone_size: NA
v_call: TRBV28
j_call: TRBJ2-7
d_call: NA
cdr3_nt: TGTGCCAGCAGTTTTAAGAGAAGTTCCCAGTACTTC
cdr3_aa: CASSFKRSSQYF

clone_size: NA
v_call: TRBV28
j_call: TRBJ2-2
d_call: NA
cdr3_nt: TGTGCCAGCAGTTTATACCAGTACACCGGGGAGCTGTTTTTT
cdr3_aa: CASSLYQYTGELFF

clone_size: few
v_call: TRBV28
j_call: TRBJ2-7
d_call: NA
cdr3_nt: TGTGCCAGCACCCTAGCCTCCGGGCCATATGGTCGCTACGAGCAGTACTTC
cdr3_aa: CASTLASGPYGRYEQYF